This T cell receptor beta chain was retrieved from a study of shared T cell receptors in the human thymus. Repertoires were generated with immunoSEQ multiplex PCR, while TCRdb's copy carries only in-frame clones and drops some. Among some 760,000 clones listed, roughly 85% were seen once. This CDR3 region has 17 residues. Germline assignment: CDR1 SGHNT and CDR2 YENEEA. V dropped 1 base and J dropped 2; count of bases not matched to a gene: 3. With respect to this clone: The same CDR3 is also encoded by other DNA sequences in this sample.

The data also belong to a second study, concerning human thymus T cells.

Specimen: thymocytes. This chain uses TRBV11-3 with TRBJ2-3, with TRBD2 matching over 13 bases. This sequence originates from a girl younger than two with a congenital heart defect. CDR3 amino acids: CASSLGTSGGPTDTQYF. CDR3 coding DNA: TGTGCCAGCAGCTTAGGGACTAGCGGGGGACCCACAGATACGCAGTATTTT.